Each of the 9 T cell receptor beta chains below was sequenced from the same sample in a study of CD8+CD57+ T cells in acquired aplastic anemia. For sequencing, patients were chosen who had shown expansion of CD8+CD57+ cells by flow cytometry. TCR beta VDJ and CDR3 were profiled, and genomic DNA was the template. MiXCR, run by TCRdb on the reads, gives a single entry per CDR3 protein. Seen here are about 160,000 distinct CDR3 sequences, around 50% observed once, and the top ten hold 2.5% to 3.5%. The sample consisted of sorted CD4+, CD8+, or CD8+CD57+ T cells (not recorded which) from PBMCs. The source is a human donor with aplastic anemia.

The chain uses TRBV30 and TRBJ1-3; D is unclear. CDR3 length: 15 amino acids. Trimming stripped 4 bases from V and 0 bases from J, with 13 bases between. Per germline, CDR1 GTSNPN and CDR2 SVGIG (reference sequence). The CDR3 spells CAWTMRGSSGNTIYF. CDR3 sequence (DNA): TGTGCCTGGACCATGAGAGGGAGCTCTGGAAACACCATATATTTT.

The V gene is TRBV24-1, the J gene TRBJ1-2, with a weak D call TRBD1 (5 bases). Trimming removed 4 bases from V and 5 bases from J, with 13 bases in between. Germline assignment: CDR1 KGHDR and CDR2 SFDVKD. This CDR3 comprises 14 residues. CDR3 sequence (DNA): TGTGCCACCAGTGACCTTCCTGAGGGGTATGGCTACACCTTC. This encodes CATSDLPEGYGYTF.

V and J are TRBV10-3 and TRBJ1-2; D unresolved. V lost 1 base, J lost 8 bases, and 8 bases lay in between. The germline gives CDR1 ENHRY, CDR2 SYGVKD. The CDR3 has 12 amino acids. CDR3: CAISEYSSGYTF. In nucleotides, the CDR3 is TGTGCCATCAGTGAGTATAGTAGCGGCTACACCTTC.

Of note for this clonotype: One junction end disagrees with the germline gene, perhaps due to a read error. V is TRBV19 and J is TRBJ2-1; D possibly corresponds to TRBD2 (6 bases). Germline assignment: CDR1 LNHDA and CDR2 SQIVND (reference sequence). The CDR3 consists of 15 residues. The CDR3 here is CTSSTEQEGSNEQFF. The CDR3, as DNA: TGTACCAGTAGTACCGAGCAGGAGGGGAGCAATGAGCAGTTCTTC.

This clonotype was counted between two and nine times. This rearrangement joins TRBV2 to TRBJ1-2, with TRBD1 matching 9 bases. Germline loops: CDR1 SNHLY, CDR2 FYNNEI. V trimming: 6 bases; J trimming: 1 base; junction bases outside the gene matches: 6. This CDR3 is 15 amino acids long. The CDR3 DNA reads TGTGCCAGCAGCCAGTTGGGACAGGGTAACTATGGCTACACCTTC. Translated: CASSQLGQGNYGYTF.

Remarks on this clonotype: This may be a read error: a much more frequent sequence differs by one nucleotide. The final CDR3 position lacks the conserved phenylalanine or tryptophan, pointing to a likely read error. CDR3 nucleotides: TGCGCCAGCAGCTTGGGGCTAGCGATATCAAGGGAGCAGTTCTCC. This codes for CASSLGLAISREQFS. The rearrangement uses TRBV5-1 and TRBJ2-1; maybe TRBD2 (6 bases). Trimming removed 0 bases from V and 10 bases from J, with 17 bases in between. Germline V lookup: CDR1 SGHRS, CDR2 YFSETQ. The CDR3 covers 15 residues.

As regards this clonotype: This may be a read error, as it is one base from a much larger clone. This rearrangement joins TRBV24-1 to TRBJ1-5; D is ambiguous. This CDR3 comprises 15 residues. Germline CDR1 and CDR2: KGHDR and SFDVKD. Trimming left V 6 bases short and J 3 bases short, with 14 bases between. The CDR3 reads CATSLYRSHNQPQHF. As DNA, the CDR3 is TGTGCCACCAGTTTATATAGGAGCCACAATCAGCCCCAGCATTTT.

In its sample, this clonotype was seen many times. This chain connects TRBV6-2 or TRBV6-3 to TRBJ2-1; D not certain. There are 13 residues in the CDR3. The V and J ends lost 2 bases and 15 bases respectively, with 17 bases between them. CDR1 is MNHEY and CDR2 is SVGEGT in the germline V gene. The CDR3 here is CASSYIRSSPRFF. DNA for the CDR3: TGTGCCAGCAGTTACATTAGGTCGAGCCCTCGGTTCTTC.

This clonotype was observed many times. This chain joins TRBV7-9 and TRBJ2-5; TRBD1 agrees at 9 bases. The CDR3 spans 14 residues. The V gene's germline CDR1 is SEHNR and CDR2 FQNEAQ (reference sequence). V gave up 4 bases and J gave up 5 bases; unmatched junction bases: 5. The CDR3 spells CASSSTGGGETQYF. CDR3 coding DNA: TGTGCCAGCAGCTCTACAGGGGGCGGTGAGACCCAGTACTTC.